A selection of T cell receptor beta chains follows, all from one sample in a study of identical twins. TCRdb fed the 5' RACE reads into MiXCR, producing one record per CDR3 protein. The data contain about 890,000 distinct CDR3 sequences, 9% to 15% of them singletons. The sample also formed part of further work on yellow fever vaccine responses in identical twins.

The sequenced sample consisted of PBMCs. The receptors here all came from a woman between 18 and 30 years old in good health. Both conserved end residues are part of each CDR3. D genes are given only for firm matches. Where a row states a size, it is once, few, many or the class of an expanded clone; other rows omit it.

j_call | d_call | clone_size | v_call | cdr3_nt | cdr3_aa
TRBJ1-1 | TRBD1 | NA | TRBV7-9 | TGTGCCAGCAGCGACAGGGCCATGAACACTGAAGCTTTCTTT | CASSDRAMNTEAFF
TRBJ1-4 | NA | NA | TRBV6-5 | TGTGCCAGCAGTTACTCAGTGCTGGCTAATGAAAAACTGTTTTTT | CASSYSVLANEKLFF
TRBJ1-6 | NA | few | TRBV9 | TGTGCCAGCAGCGTTGACAGTAATTCACCCCTCCACTTT | CASSVDSNSPLHF
TRBJ2-5 | TRBD1 | few | TRBV2 | TGTGCCAGCAGTGAATCGGGCAGGGGGCTTGGAGAGACCCAGTACTTC | CASSESGRGLGETQYF
TRBJ1-5 | NA | NA | TRBV28 | TGTGCCAGCAGTTCCCGGCAGGGCCCTAATCAGCCCCAGCATTTT | CASSSRQGPNQPQHF
TRBJ1-4 | TRBD1 | NA | TRBV27 | TGTGCCAGCAGACCTATTGCGGGGCAGGGGGATGAAAAACTGTTTTTT | CASRPIAGQGDEKLFF
TRBJ2-1 | TRBD2 | few | TRBV7-9 | TGTGCCAGCAGCTTAGTAGCGGGAGGGCCATTTAGTGAGCAGTTCTTC | CASSLVAGGPFSEQFF
TRBJ1-5 | NA | NA | TRBV10-3 | TGTGCCATCAGTGCGGGGTTTGATCAGCCCCAGCATTTT | CAISAGFDQPQHF
TRBJ2-5 | NA | few | TRBV12-3/TRBV12-4 | TGTGCCAGCAGTTTTCCGGGGAAAGAGACCCAGTACTTC | CASSFPGKETQYF
TRBJ2-1 | TRBD2 | NA | TRBV7-2 | TGTGCCAGCAGCATTAGCGGGAGGTTTAATAGGTACAATGAGCAGTTCTTC | CASSISGRFNRYNEQFF
TRBJ2-7 | NA | NA | TRBV6-1 | TGTGCCAGCAGTGAAGCGCAGGGGCTTTGGGACGAGCAGTACTTC | CASSEAQGLWDEQYF
TRBJ2-1 | TRBD2 | NA | TRBV7-2 | TGTGCCAGCAGCTTTACCCCACTAGCGGGGGGTAACAATGAGCAGTTCTTC | CASSFTPLAGGNNEQFF
TRBJ2-7 | NA | NA | TRBV11-2 | TGTGCCAGCAGCTTAGATGGATCACGGATCTACGAGCAGTACTTC | CASSLDGSRIYEQYF
TRBJ2-1 | NA | many | TRBV12-3/TRBV12-4 | TGTGCCAGCAGTTTATGGGGGAGTCCCTCCTACAATGAGCAGTTCTTC | CASSLWGSPSYNEQFF
TRBJ2-7 | TRBD2 | many | TRBV12-3/TRBV12-4 | TGTGCCAGCACTCAGGGTGGACTAGCGGGAGTTGTGCAGTACTTC | CASTQGGLAGVVQYF